The 20 T cell receptor beta chains reported below all come from one sample, sequenced in a study of cytomegalovirus exposure and HLA in healthy donors. PCR primers comprised 60 Vbeta and 13 Jbeta primers. The data were produced by immunoSEQ multiplex PCR, yet TCRdb's version contains in-frame clones alone and is incomplete. The sample lists hundreds of thousands of clones, 65% to 85% occurring once. The sequencing sample was made of PBMCs. These receptors were obtained from a female donor in good health and CMV-seronegative.

The table lists this clone with a few counts. This chain connects TRBV7-9 to TRBJ1-1; D perhaps matches TRBD1 (5 bases). CDR3 length equals 13 residues. V lost 1 base, J lost 6 bases, and 9 bases lay in between. The germline gives CDR1 SEHNR, CDR2 FQNEAQ (reference sequence). This CDR3 is CASSLDTGSEAFF. The CDR3 DNA is TGTGCCAGCAGCTTAGATACAGGCTCTGAAGCTTTCTTT.

The chain is built from TRBV6-1 and TRBJ1-1; no clear D. V shed 6 bases and J shed 1 base, with 12 bases lying between them. From germline, CDR1 is MNHNS and CDR2 SASEGT. This CDR3 region has 14 residues. The CDR3 region has the DNA TGTGCCAGCAGCTTCCTCCGGGGGAACACTGAAGCTTTCTTT. Protein product: CASSFLRGNTEAFF.

This sequence joins TRBV6-5 and TRBJ2-5; 7 nucleotides match TRBD1. Gene TRBJ2-7 matches the end of the DNA better, so the J call may be wrong. CDR3 size: 11 residues. CDR1 is MNHEY and CDR2 is SVGAGI in the germline V gene. The CDR3: CASSQGDEQYF. The CDR3 nucleotides read TGTGCCAGCAGCCAGGGGGACGAGCAGTACTTC.

The gene calls are TRBV7-9 and TRBJ2-3; D remains ambiguous. Germline V gene data show CDR1 as SEHNR and CDR2 as FQNEAQ (reference sequence). The CDR3 is 12 amino acids. Trimming took 2 bases from V and 6 from J, leaving 6 bases between them. CDR3: CASSLIGDTQYF. CDR3 sequence (DNA): TGTGCCAGCAGCTTAATCGGTGATACGCAGTATTTT.

The chain recombines TRBV11-3 with TRBJ2-3; TRBD2 aligns across 13 bases. The CDR3 length is 17 residues. Germline CDR1 and CDR2: SGHNT and YENEEA. V was clipped by 1 base and J by 5 bases; unmatched bases: 6. CDR3 sequence (DNA): TGTGCCAGCAGCTTAGTGGCCGGACTAGCGGGAGTAGATACGCAGTATTTT. Its translation is CASSLVAGLAGVDTQYF.

This clone was detected once. The genes are TRBV2 and TRBJ2-2; D uncertain. The V gene's germline CDR1 is SNHLY and CDR2 FYNNEI. CDR3 length equals 14 residues. Trimming removed 3 bases from V and 0 bases from J, with 5 bases in between. This CDR3 reads CASSDTSNTGELFF. CDR3 sequence (DNA): TGTGCCAGCAGTGACACTTCGAACACCGGGGAGCTGTTTTTT.

The J gene is TRBJ2-1, the V gene TRBV9, with 9 bases that match TRBD2. The CDR3 is 15 residues long. Germline CDR1 SGDLS, CDR2 YYNGEE. Losses at the gene ends were 3 bases for V and 2 bases for J; bases not matched to a gene: 3. The CDR3 spells CASSAGTSTYNEQFF. DNA of the CDR3: TGTGCCAGCAGCGCCGGGACTAGCACCTACAATGAGCAGTTCTTC. Complete variable domain (other parts from reference TRBV9 and TRBJ2-1): DSGVTQTPKHLITATGQRVTLRCSPRSGDLSVYWYQQSLDQGLQFLIQYYNGEERAKGNILERFSAQQFPDLHSELNLSSLELGDSALYFCASSAGTSTYNEQFFGPGTRLTVL.

This clone was observed a few times. The V gene is TRBV30, the J gene TRBJ2-4; 10 nucleotides align to TRBD2. Per germline, CDR1 GTSNPN and CDR2 SVGIG (reference sequence). The V and J ends lost 1 base and 14 bases, in that order; junction bases with no gene match: 5. The CDR3 is 12 residues long. The CDR3 loop reads CAWSASGGQEYF. The DNA of the CDR3 is TGTGCCTGGAGTGCTAGCGGGGGTCAGGAGTACTTC. Full variable domain (outside the CDR3, taken from reference TRBV30 and TRBJ2-4): SQTIHQWPATLVQPVGSPLSLECTVEGTSNPNLYWYRQAAGRGLQLLFYSVGIGQISSEVPQNLSASRPQDRQFILSSKKLLLSDSGFYLCAWSASGGQEYFGAGTRLSVL.

The rearrangement joins TRBV30 to TRBJ1-1; D remains ambiguous. CDR3 size: 11 residues. Trimming pared 2 bases from V and 11 bases from J, leaving 12 bases between. CDR1 is GTSNPN and CDR2 is SVGIG in the germline V gene (reference sequence). The CDR3 bases are TGTGCCTGGAGTAGAGTCGGGTTGGCTTTCTTT. It is translated as CAWSRVGLAFF.

The J gene is TRBJ2-2, the V gene TRBV19; 7 bases line up with TRBD2. J gave up 1 base and V 9 bases, and 5 bases lay outside the gene matches. The CDR3 runs to 14 residues. Germline V gene data show CDR1 as LNHDA and CDR2 as SQIVND (reference sequence). CDR3 region: CASRPGGNTGELFF. CDR3 nucleotide sequence: TGTGCCAGCCGGCCGGGAGGGAACACCGGGGAGCTGTTTTTT.

J is TRBJ1-5 and V is TRBV5-1; no definite D call. Germline V gene sequence: CDR1 SGHRS, CDR2 YFSETQ. This CDR3 is 16 amino acids long. V was trimmed by 2 bases and J by 1 base, leaving 13 bases between them. DNA for the CDR3: TGCGCCAGCAGCTTCGGGGATCTGGGGAGCAATCAGCCCCAGCATTTT. It codes for CASSFGDLGSNQPQHF.

A remark on this clone: The junction departs from germline at one end; a sequencing error may be responsible. The DNA for the CDR3 is TGTTCCAGCAGCTTTGGGGGGAATCAGCCCCAGCATTTT. It is translated as CSSSFGGNQPQHF. The V call is TRBV7-9, the J call TRBJ1-5, with a weak D call TRBD1 (5 bases). This CDR3 has 13 residues. Germline V CDR1 and CDR2: SEHNR, FQNEAQ (reference sequence).

This chain links TRBV25-1 with TRBJ2-2; 10 bases fit TRBD2. Unmatched junction bases numbered 3, after V lost 4 bases and J lost 4 bases. Germline assignment: CDR1 MGHDK and CDR2 SYGVNS. The CDR3 consists of 15 residues. CDR3 sequence: CASSASGSGTGELFF. CDR3 nucleotides: TGTGCCAGCAGTGCTAGCGGGAGTGGCACCGGGGAGCTGTTTTTT.

The chain joins TRBV2 to TRBJ2-5; D gene ambiguous. V was pared by 6 bases and J by 4 bases, with 6 bases between. The CDR3 totals 11 residues. From germline, CDR1 is SNHLY and CDR2 FYNNEI. The CDR3 spells CASSVGETQYF. DNA for the CDR3: TGTGCCAGCAGCGTCGGAGAGACCCAGTACTTC.

The chain has TRBV16 and TRBJ2-7; D is possibly TRBD2 (6 bases). Germline CDR1 KGHSY, CDR2 FQNENV. The CDR3 is made up of 19 amino acids. The V gene lost 4 bases and the J gene lost 3 bases, with 28 bases spanning the gap. In DNA form, the CDR3 reads TGTGCCAGCAGCCTGGGGGGAAGTGGACGAGGTAGGAATTTCTACGAGCAGTACTTC. It is translated as CASSLGGSGRGRNFYEQYF.

The chain recombines TRBV10-2 with TRBJ2-6; 7 bases fit TRBD2. Germline trimming cut 4 bases from V and 0 bases from J; bases unmatched to any gene: 3. This CDR3 contains 16 residues. Germline CDR1 is WSHSY and CDR2 is SAAADI. In DNA form, the CDR3 reads TGCGCCAGCAGTGGAGCGGGGTCCTCTGGGGCCAACGTCCTGACTTTC. Its translation is CASSGAGSSGANVLTF.

The chain uses TRBV7-9 and TRBJ2-1; 9 bases align to TRBD1. Germline loops: CDR1 SEHNR, CDR2 FQNEAQ (reference sequence). This CDR3 is built from 17 residues. V shed 2 bases and J 7 bases; nucleotides not matched to a gene: 12. The CDR3 DNA is TGTGCCAGCAGCTTACTCGGGACAGGGCGTTTTAAGAATGAGCAGTTCTTC. Translated, it gives CASSLLGTGRFKNEQFF.

The CDR3 sequence: CAISGLQGGNTEAFF. The CDR3, as DNA: TGTGCCATCAGTGGACTACAGGGGGGGAACACTGAAGCTTTCTTT. This chain connects TRBV10-3 to TRBJ1-1; 8 bases line up with TRBD1. The CDR3 length is 15 residues. V shed 4 bases and J 1 base; nucleotides not matched to a gene: 5. The V gene's germline CDR1 is ENHRY and CDR2 SYGVKD.

The chain couples TRBV9 to TRBJ2-7, with 7 bases lining up with TRBD2. This CDR3 spans 16 amino acids. Germline V lookup: CDR1 SGDLS, CDR2 YYNGEE. V was pared by 0 bases and J by 1 base, with 7 bases of the junction left unmatched. The CDR3 DNA sequence: TGTGCCAGCAGCGTAGCTGCGGGAGTACCTTCCTACGAGCAGTACTTC. Amino acids: CASSVAAGVPSYEQYF.

This sequence joins TRBV10-3 and TRBJ2-2; a possible D gene is TRBD2 (5 bases). Trimming stripped 8 bases from V and 6 bases from J, with 7 bases between. This CDR3 spans 11 amino acids. CDR1 and CDR2 from the germline V gene are ENHRY and SYGVKD. This CDR3 is CAIRGAGELFF. The DNA for the CDR3 is TGTGCCATCCGGGGAGCCGGGGAGCTGTTTTTT.